Listed below are T cell receptor beta chains from one sample, sequenced in a study of shared clonotypes between healthy human individuals. Sequenced by immunoSEQ multiplex PCR; TCRdb stores in-frame clones only, minus some. The table has approximately 600,000 clones, about 95% seen once. The sequenced material came from naive CD8+ T cells sorted from blood. The receptors here all came from a woman under 40 in good health. The CDR3 runs from the conserved cysteine through the conserved F or W. Each record gives: D gene, clone size, J gene, V gene, CDR3 protein, CDR3 DNA. D genes are given only for firm matches. Size is omitted from some rows. Given values are once, few, many or a class for expanded clones.

TRBD1 | . | TRBJ2-3 | TRBV6-5 | CASSQDRATDTQYF | TGTGCCAGCAGCCAGGACAGGGCCACAGATACGCAGTATTTT
. | . | TRBJ1-1 | TRBV10-3 | CAIREPGPSNTEAFF | TGTGCCATCAGAGAACCGGGACCCTCGAACACTGAAGCTTTCTTT
. | . | TRBJ2-2 | TRBV27 | CASSWTATGELFF | TGTGCCAGCAGTTGGACAGCCACCGGGGAGCTGTTTTTT
. | . | TRBJ2-7 | TRBV10-1 | CASSVGAFYEQYF | TGCGCCAGCAGTGTCGGCGCCTTCTACGAGCAGTACTTC
. | once | TRBJ2-2 | TRBV28 | CASSPFRGGSGELFF | TGTGCCAGCAGTCCGTTCAGGGGGGGTTCCGGGGAGCTGTTTTTT
. | . | TRBJ2-1 | TRBV15 | CATSSWDEQFF | TGTGCCACCAGCTCCTGGGATGAGCAGTTCTTC
. | . | TRBJ1-1 | TRBV6-4 | CASSDSIDAGLVRMNTEAFF | TGTGCCAGCAGTGACTCGATTGACGCAGGGCTCGTTCGCATGAACACTGAAGCTTTCTTT
TRBD1 | . | TRBJ1-2 | TRBV19 | CASSIPLRGRSRAGGYGYTF | TGTGCCAGTAGTATCCCCTTACGGGGTAGGTCGCGTGCAGGGGGCTATGGCTACACCTTC
. | . | TRBJ2-7 | TRBV13 | CASSLWGTWEQYF | TGTGCCAGCAGCTTATGGGGGACATGGGAGCAGTACTTC
TRBD2 | . | TRBJ2-7 | TRBV27 | CASSLGGSNVEQYF | TGTGCCAGCAGTTTAGGCGGGAGTAATGTCGAGCAGTACTTC